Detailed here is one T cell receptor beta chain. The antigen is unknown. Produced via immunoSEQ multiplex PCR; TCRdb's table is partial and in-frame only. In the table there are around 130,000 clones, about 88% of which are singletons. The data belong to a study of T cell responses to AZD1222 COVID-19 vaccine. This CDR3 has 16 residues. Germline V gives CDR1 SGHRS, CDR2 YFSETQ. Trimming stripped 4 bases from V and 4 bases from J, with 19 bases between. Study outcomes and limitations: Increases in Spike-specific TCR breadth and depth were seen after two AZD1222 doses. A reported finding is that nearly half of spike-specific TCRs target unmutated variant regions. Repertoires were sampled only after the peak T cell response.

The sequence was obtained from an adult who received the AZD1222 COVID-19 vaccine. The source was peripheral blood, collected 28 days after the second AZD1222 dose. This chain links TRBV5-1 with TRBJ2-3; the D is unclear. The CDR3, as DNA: TGCGCCAGCAGCCGTTTTTCGCCGGGCACGCCAGATACGCAGTATTTT. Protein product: CASSRFSPGTPDTQYF.